This passage covers 4 T cell receptor beta chains from one sample sequenced in a study of shared clonotypes between healthy human individuals. Assay: immunoSEQ multiplex PCR; the TCRdb copy retains only in-frame clones and omits some. This sample has about 680,000 clones, with 55% to 85% found just once. Sequenced material: memory CD4+ T cells sorted from blood. Subset indicated: CD45RA-negative fraction. The receptors derive from a woman aged 25 to 39 in good health.

For the CDR3, the DNA is TGTGCCAGCAGCCAGGGGTCAGGAGTTACCTACGAGCAGTACTTC. This codes for CASSQGSGVTYEQYF. The genes are TRBV11-2 and TRBJ2-7; D may be TRBD1 (6 bases). V was trimmed by 5 bases and J by 2 bases, leaving 16 bases between them. In germline, CDR1 is SGHAT, CDR2 FQNNGV. This CDR3 is built from 15 residues.

This clone has more than one count but fewer than ten. V usage is TRBV19 and J usage is TRBJ1-3; no firm D call. The CDR3 covers 15 residues. CDR1 is LNHDA and CDR2 is SQIVND in the germline V gene (reference sequence). V was shortened by 7 bases and J by 4 bases, with 17 bases between the two germline ends. CDR3 coding DNA: TGTGCCAGTAACTCCGGGAGCCAAAACGGAAACACCATATATTTT. Protein: CASNSGSQNGNTIYF.

The rearrangement links TRBV7-9 to TRBJ1-1, with D perhaps TRBD1 (5 bases). The CDR3 is 16 residues long. V was pared by 5 bases and J by 0 bases, with 16 bases between. Germline V gene sequence: CDR1 SEHNR, CDR2 FQNEAQ (reference sequence). The CDR3 DNA sequence: TGTGCCAGCAGCGGACACCGACACTTGATGAACACTGAAGCTTTCTTT. It specifies CASSGHRHLMNTEAFF.

This chain uses TRBV5-1 with TRBJ2-1, with TRBD2 matching 9 bases. The CDR3 contains 15 residues. Looked up from germline, CDR1 is SGHRS and CDR2 is YFSETQ. With V trimmed by 3 bases and J by 7 bases, 8 bases remained unmatched. Here the CDR3 reads CASSSPGLASNEQFF. The CDR3 DNA reads TGCGCCAGCAGCTCCCCGGGACTAGCCTCGAATGAGCAGTTCTTC.